This T cell receptor beta chain comes out of a study of blood T cell repertoires in COVID-19. About the study: COVID-19 samples collected from the United States, Italy and Spain covered acute and convalescent phases.

The protocol was immunoSEQ multiplex PCR, while the TCRdb copy is restricted to in-frame clones and leaves out a portion. The sample contains some 220,000 clones, 86% of which appear only once. Trimming stripped 3 bases from V and 5 bases from J, with 10 bases between. This CDR3 is 13 amino acids long. CDR1 and CDR2 (germline): ENHRY, SYGVKD. The sequencing input was PBMCs or T cells enriched from blood (not recorded which). The TCR sequence derives from a woman aged 40 to 50 with acute COVID-19. The chain has TRBV10-3 and TRBJ1-1; tentative D call: TRBD1 (5 bases). This CDR3 is CAISDFGGTEAFF. CDR3 bases: TGTGCCATCAGTGACTTCGGGGGAACTGAAGCTTTCTTT.